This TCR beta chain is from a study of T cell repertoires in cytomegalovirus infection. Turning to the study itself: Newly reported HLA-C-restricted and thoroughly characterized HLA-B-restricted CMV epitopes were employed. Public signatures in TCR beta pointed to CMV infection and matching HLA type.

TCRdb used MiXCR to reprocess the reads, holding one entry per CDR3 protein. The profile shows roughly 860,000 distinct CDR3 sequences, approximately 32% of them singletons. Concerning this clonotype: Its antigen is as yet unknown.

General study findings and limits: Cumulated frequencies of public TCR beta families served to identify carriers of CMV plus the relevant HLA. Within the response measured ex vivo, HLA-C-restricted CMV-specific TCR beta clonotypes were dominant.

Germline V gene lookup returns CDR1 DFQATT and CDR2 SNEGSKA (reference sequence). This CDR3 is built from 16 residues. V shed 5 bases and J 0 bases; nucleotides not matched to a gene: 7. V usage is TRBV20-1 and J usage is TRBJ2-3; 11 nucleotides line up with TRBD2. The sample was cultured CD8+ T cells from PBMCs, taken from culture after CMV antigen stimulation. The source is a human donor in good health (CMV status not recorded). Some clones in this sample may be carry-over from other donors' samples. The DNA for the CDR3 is TGCAGTGCTTATCTAGCGGGGGGTCTTAGCACAGATACGCAGTATTTT. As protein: CSAYLAGGLSTDTQYF.